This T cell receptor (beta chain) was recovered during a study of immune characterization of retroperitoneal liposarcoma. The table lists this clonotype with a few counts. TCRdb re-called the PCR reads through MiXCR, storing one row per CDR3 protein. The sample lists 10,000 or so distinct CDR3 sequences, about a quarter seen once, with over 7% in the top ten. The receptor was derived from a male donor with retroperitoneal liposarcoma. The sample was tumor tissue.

The DNA for the CDR3 is TGTGCCAGCCATCCCGAGCAGTTCTTC. Amino acids: CASHPEQFF. V usage is TRBV6-7 and J usage is TRBJ2-1; D is uncertain. TRBV6-7 belongs to the ORF category, with a function that is uncertain. The CDR3 loop spans 9 amino acids. V lost 8 bases and J lost 10, with 6 bases in between.